The 21 T cell receptor beta chains presented below share a single source sample, sequenced in a study of blood T cells in healthy people across ages. Combining a sample-barcoded 5' primer with a J-beta primer mix, a second PCR ran for roughly 7 to 12 cycles. TCRdb recomputed calls from the 5' RACE reads with MiXCR, one row per CDR3 protein. The table shows about 780,000 distinct CDR3 sequences, with around a quarter occurring only once. This sample was shared with a second study, whose subject was T cells of mothers and their children.

Sequenced input: blood. The receptors stem from a boy aged 10-17 years in good health.

This chain uses TRBV12-3 or TRBV12-4 with TRBJ2-5; TRBD2 agrees at 8 bases. The DNA end is a closer match to TRBJ2-7, so the J assignment may be wrong. This CDR3 spans 14 amino acids. The chain's CDR3 is CASTVAGLAYEQYF. For the CDR3, the DNA is TGTGCCAGCACCGTAGCGGGGTTGGCCTACGAGCAGTACTTC.

This chain joins TRBV12-3 or TRBV12-4 and TRBJ1-5; D unresolved. Trimming removed 3 bases from V and 4 bases from J, with 10 bases in between. The CDR3 totals 14 residues. Written as DNA, the CDR3 is TGTGCCAGCAGTTTTCGTGGGGAGAATCAGCCCCAGCATTTT. Protein sequence: CASSFRGENQPQHF.

The V call is TRBV4-2, the J call TRBJ2-2; D unresolved. The V gene lost 3 bases and the J gene lost 4 bases, with 6 bases spanning the gap. The germline gives CDR1 LGHNA, CDR2 YNFKEQ. The CDR3 covers 13 residues. The CDR3: CASSQRSTGELFF. In DNA form, the CDR3 reads TGTGCCAGCAGCCAGCGGTCCACCGGGGAGCTGTTTTTT.

This rearrangement joins TRBV20-1 to TRBJ2-7; D ambiguous. CDR1 is DFQATT, CDR2 SNEGSKA, per germline (reference sequence). The CDR3 runs to 11 residues. Trimming took off 6 bases at V and 5 bases at J, with 11 bases between the two ends. DNA for the CDR3: TGCAGTGCGCCCTGGTTCGACGAGCAGTACTTC. Residues: CSAPWFDEQYF.

The V call is TRBV6-4, the J call TRBJ1-2; the match to TRBD1 covers 9 bases. Germline V lookup: CDR1 MRHNA, CDR2 SNTAGT. The ends lost 7 bases at V and 1 base at J; junction bases unmatched: 7. The CDR3 consists of 15 residues. In nucleotides, the CDR3 is TGTGCCAGCAACCCCCGGGACAGGGATAACTATGGCTACACCTTC. The encoded protein is CASNPRDRDNYGYTF.

This clonotype was seen a handful of times. This chain joins TRBV5-1 and TRBJ2-5; D gene unclear. Germline CDR1 is SGHRS and CDR2 is YFSETQ. V was shortened by 4 bases and J by 5 bases, with 12 bases between the two germline ends. CDR3 length: 13 residues. The CDR3 spells CASSGVPGETQYF. As DNA, the CDR3 is TGCGCCAGCAGCGGAGTCCCCGGGGAGACCCAGTACTTC.

The V call is TRBV9, the J call TRBJ2-5; D is ambiguous. Germline assignment: CDR1 SGDLS and CDR2 YYNGEE. There are 13 residues in the CDR3. Trimming took 2 bases from V and 5 from J, leaving 10 bases between them. This CDR3 reads CASSVGIKETQYF. The CDR3 DNA reads TGTGCCAGCAGCGTGGGGATTAAGGAGACCCAGTACTTC.

J is TRBJ1-1 and V is TRBV5-1; D uncertain. The germline V and J ends were trimmed by 0 bases and 3 bases, with 9 bases remaining between them. The germline V gene has CDR1 SGHRS and CDR2 YFSETQ. The CDR3 runs to 14 residues. CDR3 protein: CASSLDAPYTEAFF. The CDR3 DNA follows: TGCGCCAGCAGCTTGGATGCCCCCTACACTGAAGCTTTCTTT. Together with reference TRBV5-1 and TRBJ1-1, the CDR3 gives the full variable domain: KAGVTQTPRYLIKTRGQQVTLSCSPISGHRSVSWYQQTPGQGLQFLFEYFSETQRNKGNFPGRFSGRQFSNSRSEMNVSTLELGDSALYLCASSLDAPYTEAFFGQGTRLTVV.

The J gene is TRBJ1-6, the V gene TRBV6-5; 8 bases agree with TRBD1. The CDR3 is 14 amino acids. V was clipped by 2 bases and J by 11 bases; unmatched bases: 5. Germline V lookup: CDR1 MNHEY, CDR2 SVGAGI. CDR3 residues: CASSYGQGEAPLHF. CDR3 DNA sequence: TGTGCCAGCAGTTACGGACAGGGCGAGGCACCCCTCCACTTT.

The chain joins TRBV7-3 to TRBJ2-5; D not resolved. V dropped 1 base and J dropped 4 bases, with 7 bases sitting between them. The germline V gene encodes CDR1 SGHTA and CDR2 FQGTGA. This CDR3 has 13 amino acids. The CDR3 here is CASSLNNGETQYF. The CDR3 DNA follows: TGTGCCAGCAGCTTAAATAACGGAGAGACCCAGTACTTC.

In its sample, this clonotype was seen a few times. The V gene is TRBV10-3, the J gene TRBJ1-1; 8 bases align to TRBD1. The V and J ends lost 7 bases and 6 bases, in that order; junction bases with no gene match: 7. Germline CDR1 ENHRY, CDR2 SYGVKD. CDR3 length: 13 amino acids. This CDR3 is CAIKQGATAEAFF. DNA for the CDR3: TGTGCCATCAAGCAGGGGGCGACGGCTGAAGCTTTCTTT.

This clonotype was seen a few times. The rearrangement joins TRBV3-1 to TRBJ2-7, with D tentatively TRBD2 (5 bases). The V and J ends lost 4 bases and 3 bases respectively, with 13 bases between them. The V gene's germline CDR1 is LGHDT and CDR2 YNNKEL (reference sequence). The CDR3 length is 14 residues. Here the CDR3 DNA reads TGTGCCAGCAGCCCTGGAGGTTATGGCTACGAGCAGTACTTC. It yields the protein CASSPGGYGYEQYF.

This chain uses TRBV30 with TRBJ2-5; D is ambiguous. CDR1 and CDR2 from the germline V gene are GTSNPN and SVGIG (reference sequence). CDR3 length: 14 residues. V was pared by 1 base and J by 6 bases, with 15 bases between. The CDR3: CAWSGGSKEKTQYF. CDR3 DNA sequence: TGTGCCTGGAGTGGTGGGTCTAAGGAGAAGACCCAGTACTTC.

The genes are TRBV6-1 and TRBJ1-2; no definite D call. The CDR3 runs to 13 residues. The germline V gene has CDR1 MNHNS and CDR2 SASEGT. The V end was cut by 6 bases, the J end by 3 bases, with 11 bases between. CDR3 loop: CASSPDNHYGYTF. The CDR3 nucleotides read TGTGCCAGCAGCCCCGACAACCACTATGGCTACACCTTC.

V is TRBV6-6 and J is TRBJ2-4, with 7 positions matching TRBD1. The germline V gene has CDR1 MNHNY and CDR2 SVGAGI (reference sequence). With 11 bases clipped from V and 1 base from J, the junction kept 11 bases outside the gene matches. CDR3 size: 15 residues. The CDR3 DNA reads TGTGCCGGCATCGGAGACAGGGTTGCCAAAAACATTCAGTACTTC. Residues: CAGIGDRVAKNIQYF.

This clonotype was seen a handful of times. This chain joins TRBV24-1 and TRBJ2-3; maybe TRBD1 (5 bases). The germline V gene has CDR1 KGHDR and CDR2 SFDVKD. The CDR3 length is 13 residues. Between the trimmed V and J ends, which lost 7 bases and 5 bases, there was a span of 12 bases. The CDR3 DNA reads as TGTGCCACCAGCGCCGCAGGGCAAGATACGCAGTATTTT. Encoded protein: CATSAAGQDTQYF.

The table lists this clonotype with many counts. The CDR3, as DNA: TGCGCCAGCAGCGGATTAGCGGGGGGGCGATCTGATGAGCAGTTCTTC. It encodes CASSGLAGGRSDEQFF. This sequence joins TRBV5-1 and TRBJ2-1, with 11 bases identical to TRBD2. This CDR3 has 16 amino acids. From germline, CDR1 is SGHRS and CDR2 YFSETQ. The V gene end was trimmed by 4 bases and the J gene end by 8 bases; junction bases not matched to a gene: 11.

This chain connects TRBV7-8 to TRBJ2-7; 7 nucleotides align to TRBD1. The J call is doubtful: the DNA matches TRBJ2-5 better. Per the germline V gene, CDR1 is SGHVS and CDR2 is FQNEAQ. This CDR3 is built from 13 residues. CDR3 coding DNA: TGTGCCGGCAAAGGGACAGTCCAAGAGACCCAGTACTTC. The encoded protein is CAGKGTVQETQYF.

This clonotype was detected many times. The CDR3 DNA is TGTGCCAGCCGGGAGCAAGAGACCCAGTACTTC. It encodes CASREQETQYF. The rearrangement uses TRBV3-1 and TRBJ2-5; maybe TRBD2 (6 bases). In germline, CDR1 is LGHDT, CDR2 YNNKEL (reference sequence). Trimming removed 8 bases from V and 2 bases from J, with 6 bases in between. The CDR3 extends over 11 amino acids.

This clonotype was counted only a few times. The chain links TRBV12-3 or TRBV12-4 to TRBJ2-3, with 7 nucleotides matching TRBD1. V lost 5 bases to trimming and J lost 5 bases; unmatched junction nucleotides: 1. The CDR3 contains 12 residues. This CDR3 reads CASSAGGDTQYF. The CDR3 DNA reads as TGTGCCAGCAGTGCAGGGGGAGATACGCAGTATTTT.

This chain joins TRBV28 and TRBJ2-5; 15 nucleotides agree with TRBD2. From germline, CDR1 is MDHEN and CDR2 SYDVKM. Unmatched junction bases numbered 16, after V lost 3 bases and J lost 2 bases. The CDR3 runs to 21 residues. The CDR3, as DNA: TGTGCCAGCAGTTTGAGTATAGGGAGGACTAGCGGGGGGGCCCGGCAAGAGACCCAGTACTTC. This sequence encodes CASSLSIGRTSGGARQETQYF.